This is a list of T cell receptor beta chains from one sample in a study of shared clonotypes between healthy human individuals. Profiling relied on immunoSEQ multiplex PCR, and the TCRdb table lists in-frame clones only, not all of them. The sample has some 1.5 million clones; 98% are singletons. The sample was naive CD4+ T cells sorted from blood. These receptors all come from a man aged 30 to 45 in good health. Each CDR3 is given with its conserved first and last residue. Size is omitted from some rows. Given values are once, few, many or a class for expanded clones.

>-|TRBV2
CASSVRTANYGYTF
>-|TRBV9
CASSVRPERSWGRETGELFF
>-|TRBV5-4
CASSLGRGADTQYF
>-|TRBV5-4
CASSLGGSGANVLTF
>-|TRBV7-6
CASSRSPGQGVVEQYF
>once|TRBV15
CATSGQIGDIQYF
>-|TRBV6-5
CASRMTGSTDTQYF
>-|TRBV5-8
CASSFGPNTEAFF
>-|TRBV5-1
CASSRQGVTYEQYF
>-|TRBV2
CASGLGLTIVATNEKLFF
>once|TRBV5-4
CATRERAGAYNEQFF
>-|TRBV7-9
CASSLVSGGGAGQPQHF
>-|TRBV6-5
CASRRTLAGNQPQHF
>-|TRBV19
CASSIGGLEQFF
>-|TRBV15
CATSRELHSNQPQHF
>-|TRBV7-9
CASSFGALTGELFF
>-|TRBV7-9
CASSPWTGLYF
>-|TRBV19
CASTSQGPAEPQHF
>-|TRBV10-2
CASSRNPASYEQYF
>-|TRBV7-9
CASSQNKTATSGRIYEQFF
>-|TRBV6-1
CASSETAESSLTGELFF
>-|TRBV5-8
CASSPGWAPGPEAAYEQYF
>-|TRBV19
CASSVRESVGGYTF
>-|TRBV9
CASSATQGDYGYTF
>-|TRBV15
CATSRDQPTKDTEAFF
>-|TRBV7-9
CASSLEGPDTQYF
>-|TRBV4-2
CASSQETNRRGNTEAFF
>-|TRBV7-2
CASSLVGGTNTGELFF
>-|TRBV11-2
CASSLLTSGPTGELFF